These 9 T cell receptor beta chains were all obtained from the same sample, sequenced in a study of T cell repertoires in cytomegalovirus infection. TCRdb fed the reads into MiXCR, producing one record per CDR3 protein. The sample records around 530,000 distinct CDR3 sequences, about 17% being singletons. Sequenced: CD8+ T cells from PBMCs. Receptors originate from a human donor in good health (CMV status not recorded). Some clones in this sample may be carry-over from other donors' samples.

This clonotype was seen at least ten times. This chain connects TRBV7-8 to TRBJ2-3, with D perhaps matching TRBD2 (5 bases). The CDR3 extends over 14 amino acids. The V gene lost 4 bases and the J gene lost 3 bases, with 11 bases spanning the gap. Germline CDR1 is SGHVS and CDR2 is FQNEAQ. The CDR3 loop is CASSSAERTDTQYF. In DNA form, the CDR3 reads TGTGCCAGCAGCTCCGCGGAGCGGACAGATACGCAGTATTTT.

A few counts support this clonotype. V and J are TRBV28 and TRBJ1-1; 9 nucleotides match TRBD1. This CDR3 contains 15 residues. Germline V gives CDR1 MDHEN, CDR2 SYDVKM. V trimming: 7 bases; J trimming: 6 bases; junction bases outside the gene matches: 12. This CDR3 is CASTLGQGYRAEAFF. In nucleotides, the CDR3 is TGTGCCAGCACCTTGGGACAGGGTTATAGGGCTGAAGCTTTCTTT.

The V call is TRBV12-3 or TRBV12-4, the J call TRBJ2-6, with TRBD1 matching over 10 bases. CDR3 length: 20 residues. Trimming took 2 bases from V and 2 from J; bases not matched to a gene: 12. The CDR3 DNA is TGTGCCAGCAGTTTAAGTGGGGAAGACAGGGGGCTAGCTGGGGCCAACGTCCTGACTTTC. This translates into CASSLSGEDRGLAGANVLTF.

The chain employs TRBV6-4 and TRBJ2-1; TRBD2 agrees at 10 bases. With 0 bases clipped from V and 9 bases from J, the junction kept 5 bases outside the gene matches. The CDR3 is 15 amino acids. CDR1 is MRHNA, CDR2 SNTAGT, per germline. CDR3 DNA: TGTGCCAGCAGTGACTCCTCTAGCGGGAGCTCTGAGCAGTTCTTC. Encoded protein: CASSDSSSGSSEQFF.

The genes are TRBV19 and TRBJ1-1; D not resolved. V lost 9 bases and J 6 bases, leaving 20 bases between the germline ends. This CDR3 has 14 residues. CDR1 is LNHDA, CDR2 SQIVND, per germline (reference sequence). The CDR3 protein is CASRSTREWAEAFF. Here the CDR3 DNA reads TGTGCCAGCAGGTCAACGAGGGAGTGGGCTGAAGCTTTCTTT.

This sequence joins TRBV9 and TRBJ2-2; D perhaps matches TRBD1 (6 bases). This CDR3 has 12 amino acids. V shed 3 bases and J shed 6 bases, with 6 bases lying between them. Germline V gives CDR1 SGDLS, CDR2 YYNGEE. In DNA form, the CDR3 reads TGTGCCAGCAGCGGGGGGCCCGGGGAGCTGTTTTTT. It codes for CASSGGPGELFF. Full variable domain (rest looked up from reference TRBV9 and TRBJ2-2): DSGVTQTPKHLITATGQRVTLRCSPRSGDLSVYWYQQSLDQGLQFLIQYYNGEERAKGNILERFSAQQFPDLHSELNLSSLELGDSALYFCASSGGPGELFFGEGSRLTVL.

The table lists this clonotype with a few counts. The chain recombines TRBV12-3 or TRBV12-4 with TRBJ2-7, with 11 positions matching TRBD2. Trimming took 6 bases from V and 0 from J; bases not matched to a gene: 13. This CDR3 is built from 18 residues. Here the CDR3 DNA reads TGTGCCAGCAGGGGCGTGACTAGCGGGGAGGAAAGCTCCTACGAGCAGTACTTC. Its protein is CASRGVTSGEESSYEQYF.

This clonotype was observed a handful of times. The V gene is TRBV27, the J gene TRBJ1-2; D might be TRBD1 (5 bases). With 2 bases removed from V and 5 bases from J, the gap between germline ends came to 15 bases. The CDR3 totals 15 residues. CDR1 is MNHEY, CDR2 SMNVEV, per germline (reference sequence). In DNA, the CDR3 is TGTGCCAGCAGTTTAGCCCAGGGATTAGGATATGGCTACACCTTC. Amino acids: CASSLAQGLGYGYTF.

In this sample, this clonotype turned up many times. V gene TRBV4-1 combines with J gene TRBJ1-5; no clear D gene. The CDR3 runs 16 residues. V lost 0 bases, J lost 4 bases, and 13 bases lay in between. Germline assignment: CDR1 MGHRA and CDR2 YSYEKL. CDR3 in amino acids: CASSQEAAELNQPQHF. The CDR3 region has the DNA TGCGCCAGCAGCCAAGAGGCCGCCGAACTAAATCAGCCCCAGCATTTT.